This TCR beta chain comes out of a study of regulatory T cells in long-lasting Graves disease. As for time point: newly diagnosed GD, antithyroid drugs for less than 3 months. RNA from PBMCs was the source of the TCR library. Arm-PCR of CDR3 regions with iRepertoire HTBI primers generated TCR beta libraries. TCRdb analysed the multiplex PCR reads with MiXCR anew, one entry per CDR3 protein. This table has 540,000 or so distinct CDR3 sequences, roughly 13% appearing once. This clonotype was seen many times. This sample was also put to use in a study of T cells in Graves' hyperthyroidism and ophthalmopathy.

The sample consisted of peripheral blood mononuclear cells (PBMCs), taken at new diagnosis, from a patient treated with antithyroid drugs. This clonotype was obtained from a man under 40 with Graves disease.

The CDR3 reads CASSSLSGSPYETYTF. In nucleotides, the CDR3 is TGTGCCAGCAGTTCGCTCTCAGGGTCACCTTACGAGACCTACACCTTC. This chain joins TRBV2 and TRBJ1-2; tentative D call: TRBD1 (5 bases). Between the trimmed V and J ends, which lost 5 bases and 10 bases, there was a span of 26 bases. The CDR3 is made up of 16 amino acids. The germline V gene has CDR1 SNHLY and CDR2 FYNNEI. The variable domain in full, completed from reference TRBV2 and TRBJ1-2, reads EPEVTQTPSHQVTQMGQEVILRCVPISNHLYFYWYRQILGQKVEFLVSFYNNEISEKSEIFDDQFSVERPDGSNFTLKIRSTKLEDSAMYFCASSSLSGSPYETYTFGSGTRLTVV.